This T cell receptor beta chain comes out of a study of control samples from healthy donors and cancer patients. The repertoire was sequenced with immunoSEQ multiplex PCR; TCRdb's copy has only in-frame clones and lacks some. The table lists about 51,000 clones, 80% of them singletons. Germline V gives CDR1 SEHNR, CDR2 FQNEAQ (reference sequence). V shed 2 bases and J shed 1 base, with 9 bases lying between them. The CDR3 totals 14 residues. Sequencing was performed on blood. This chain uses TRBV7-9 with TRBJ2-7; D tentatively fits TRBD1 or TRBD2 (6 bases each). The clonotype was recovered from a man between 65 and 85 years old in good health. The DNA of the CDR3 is TGTGCCAGCAGCTTATTAGGGGGGTCCTACGAGCAGTACTTC. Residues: CASSLLGGSYEQYF.